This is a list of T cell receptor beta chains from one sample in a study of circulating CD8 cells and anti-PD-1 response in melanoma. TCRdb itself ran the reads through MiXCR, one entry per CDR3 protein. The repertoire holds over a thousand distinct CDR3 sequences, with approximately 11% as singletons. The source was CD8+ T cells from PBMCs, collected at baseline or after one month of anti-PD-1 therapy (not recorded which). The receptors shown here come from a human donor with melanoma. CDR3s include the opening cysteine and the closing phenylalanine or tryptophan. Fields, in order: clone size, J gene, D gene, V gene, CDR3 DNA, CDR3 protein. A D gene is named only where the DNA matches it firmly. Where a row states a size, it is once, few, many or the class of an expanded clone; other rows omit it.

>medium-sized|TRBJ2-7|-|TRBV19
TGTGCCAGTAGTATCTGGGATTTTGGCGAGCAGTACTTC
CASSIWDFGEQYF
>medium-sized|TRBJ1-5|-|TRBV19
TGTGCCAGTAGTATCTGGTCAGGGCCTAATAGCAATCAGCCCCAGCATTTT
CASSIWSGPNSNQPQHF
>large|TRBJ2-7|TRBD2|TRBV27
TGTGCCAGCAGTTCAGTAAGGGAGGGGAGAGCAAACGAGCAGTACTTC
CASSSVREGRANEQYF
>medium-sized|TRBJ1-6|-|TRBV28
TGTGCAGTATTCAGGAGCGGTAATTCACCCCTCCACTTT
CAVFRSGNSPLHF
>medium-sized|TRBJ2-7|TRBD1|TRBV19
TGTGCCAGTAGCCCGGGACAGGGTGACGAGCAGTACTTC
CASSPGQGDEQYF
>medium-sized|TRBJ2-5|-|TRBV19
TGTGCCAGTACCCCGACTCCCCCCGGGCCCCAGTACTTC
CASTPTPPGPQYF
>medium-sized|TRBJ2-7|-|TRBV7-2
TGTGCCAGCAGCTTAGATACGGCAGCTACCTACGAGCAGTACTTC
CASSLDTAATYEQYF
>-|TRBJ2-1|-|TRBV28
TGTGCCAGCAGTCTAGTCCCCAGCGGTAGCTCCCACAATGAGCAGTTCTTC
CASSLVPSGSSHNEQFF
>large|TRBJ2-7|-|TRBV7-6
TGTGCCAGCAGCTTAGAGGAACACTACGAGCAGTACTTC
CASSLEEHYEQYF
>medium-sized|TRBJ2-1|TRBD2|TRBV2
TGTGCCAGCAGTGATAGGGACTGGGGGGGCAATGAGCAGTTCTTC
CASSDRDWGGNEQFF
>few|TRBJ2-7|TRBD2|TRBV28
TGTGCCAGTTTCACCTGGGGGGGCTCCTACGAGCAGTACTTC
CASFTWGGSYEQYF
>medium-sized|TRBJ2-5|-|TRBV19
TGTGCCAGGACTGCTTGGGGGGCGCCTTACCAAGAGACCCAGTACTTC
CARTAWGAPYQETQYF
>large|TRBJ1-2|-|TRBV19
TGTGCCAGTAGTATAGGGGGCGCATTTCCATATGGCTACACCTTC
CASSIGGAFPYGYTF
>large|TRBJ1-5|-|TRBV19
TGTGCCAGTCGACTGGGCAATCAGCCCCAGCATTTT
CASRLGNQPQHF
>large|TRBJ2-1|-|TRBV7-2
TGTGCCAGCAGCTCCCCAACGGGCCCACCGAGCTCCTACAATGAGCAGTTCTTC
CASSSPTGPPSSYNEQFF
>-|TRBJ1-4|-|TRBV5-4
TGTGCCAGCAGCTCGGAAGGAGGACTGGTGCATGAAAAACTGTTTTTT
CASSSEGGLVHEKLFF
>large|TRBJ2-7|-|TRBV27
TGTGCCAGCAGTTTAGGGGTCGGGGCCTCCTACGAGCAGTACTTC
CASSLGVGASYEQYF
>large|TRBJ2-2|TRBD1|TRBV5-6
TGTGCCAGCAGCTTCGGGACAGGGTCCACCGGGGAGCTGTTTTTT
CASSFGTGSTGELFF
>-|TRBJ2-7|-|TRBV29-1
TGCAGCGTTCTGTCTCCGGCCTACGAGCAGTACTTC
CSVLSPAYEQYF
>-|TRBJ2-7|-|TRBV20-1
TGCAGTGCTAGAGATCATGCCAGCCTCTCCTACGAGCAGTACTTC
CSARDHASLSYEQYF
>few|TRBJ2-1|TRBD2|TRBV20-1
TGCAGTGCTAGTCAAACTAGCGGGGGGTACAATGAGCAGTTCTTC
CSASQTSGGYNEQFF
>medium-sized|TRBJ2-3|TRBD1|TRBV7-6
TGTGCCAGCAGCCTCGGGACAGGCACAGATACGCAGTATTTT
CASSLGTGTDTQYF
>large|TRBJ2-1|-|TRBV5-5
TGTGCCAGCAGTTTACAGGGACTCCCCAACAATGAGCAGTTCTTC
CASSLQGLPNNEQFF
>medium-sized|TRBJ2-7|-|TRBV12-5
TGTGCTAGTGGTTTGGTCAGGGACGAGCAGTACTTC
CASGLVRDEQYF
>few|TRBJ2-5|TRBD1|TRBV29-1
TGCAGCGTCTGGACAGGGGATGAGACCCAGTACTTC
CSVWTGDETQYF
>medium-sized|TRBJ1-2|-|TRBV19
TGTGCCAGTAGGTGGGGAAGCTATGGCTACACCTTC
CASRWGSYGYTF
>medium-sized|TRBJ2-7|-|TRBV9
TGTGCCAGCAGCCCCGGGACGGTCGATTACGAGCAGTACTTC
CASSPGTVDYEQYF
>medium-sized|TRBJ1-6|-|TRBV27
TGTGCCAGCGGGCCTCCTTGGCTCACTAATTCACCCCTCCACTTT
CASGPPWLTNSPLHF
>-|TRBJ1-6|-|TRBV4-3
TGCGCCAGCAGCCAAGATATCACTCAGTCACCCCTCCACTTT
CASSQDITQSPLHF